A selection of T cell receptor beta chains follows, all from one sample in a study of cytotoxic CD8 clonotypes in ibrutinib-treated CLL. Sequencing was performed with immunoSEQ multiplex PCR; in TCRdb, only in-frame clones are kept and a portion is missing. The table lists about 130,000 clones, around three quarters of them singletons. Sequenced material: PBMCs, taken after 12 months of ibrutinib treatment. The receptors derive from a human donor with chronic lymphocytic leukemia. CDR3s leave out the opening cysteine and the closing phenylalanine or tryptophan.

j_gene | v_gene | CDR3aa
TRBJ2-3 | TRBV15 | ATSRDLSSGSGADTQY
TRBJ2-1 | TRBV11-2 | ASSRKLAGYGDEQF
TRBJ2-2 | TRBV7-4 | ASSLVQTMNTGELF
TRBJ1-1 | TRBV6-1 | ASSFLGMNTEAF
TRBJ1-3 | TRBV5-6 | ASSRTAISGNTIY
TRBJ2-2 | TRBV6-1 | ASTWTGAGTGELF
TRBJ2-2 | TRBV27 | ASRRLAGVPGELF
TRBJ2-2 | TRBV6-1 | ASSEWDWLKTNTGELF
TRBJ2-3 | TRBV15 | ATRLAGETDTQY
TRBJ2-7 | TRBV7-3 | ASSLVFGTGYEQY
TRBJ2-3 | TRBV10-1 | ASSSDEVTDTQY
TRBJ1-1 | TRBV28 | ASSPPVNTEAF
TRBJ1-5 | TRBV30 | AWRGRVGNQPQH
TRBJ2-7 | TRBV5-1 | ASSLIQGNYEQY
TRBJ2-6 | TRBV7-9 | ASSRRGTVGANVLT
TRBJ1-3 | TRBV9 | ASSVGRRNSGNTIY
TRBJ2-7 | TRBV7-2 | ASSRGDRYEQY
TRBJ2-1 | TRBV10-1 | ASSEGTSANNEQF
TRBJ2-1 | TRBV7-3 | ASSSVSHEQF
TRBJ2-2 | TRBV27 | ASRRVAAAGELF
TRBJ2-1 | TRBV20-1 | SAAWSREQF
TRBJ1-1 | TRBV27 | ASSRRRGRMNTEAF
TRBJ2-7 | TRBV6-5 | ASSRLYEQY
TRBJ1-2 | TRBV6-6 | ASSYEGLSYGYT
TRBJ1-5 | TRBV7-2 | ASSQTGGLSNQPQH
TRBJ1-5 | TRBV10-3 | AISSDRGGNQPQH
TRBJ2-2 | TRBV9 | ASSVGLAGVIGELF
TRBJ1-2 | TRBV9 | ASSAARYGYT
TRBJ1-1 | TRBV6-5 | ASSYSLWPNTEAF
TRBJ2-5 | TRBV5-8 | ASSRNRDRSDWTQY
TRBJ1-2 | TRBV7-9 | ASSYRAESYGYT
TRBJ2-7 | TRBV5-4 | ASSWGGVTPYEQY
TRBJ2-5 | TRBV11-2 | ASSPGRETQY
TRBJ2-7 | TRBV4-1 | ASSQSALSSYEQY
TRBJ2-2 | TRBV9 | ASSVEAGVPGELF
TRBJ1-1 | TRBV6-5 | ASTTTGTVTEAF
TRBJ2-7 | TRBV5-1 | ASSPGGGSVYEQY
TRBJ2-7 | TRBV9 | ASSREPGTREY
TRBJ2-7 | TRBV6-5 | ASSPPRGESYEQY
TRBJ2-2 | TRBV27 | ASSLFQFTGELF
TRBJ1-4 | TRBV6-5 | ASSYVGSTNEKLF
TRBJ1-1 | TRBV13 | ASSTTTRRAAF
TRBJ1-5 | TRBV21-1 | ASSKGRQGVKVFSNQPQH
TRBJ2-5 | TRBV28 | ASSESWASGIKETQY
TRBJ2-3 | TRBV9 | ASSGHGSGDTQY